This T cell receptor beta chain was profiled in a study of Ad26.COV2.S vaccination and SARS-CoV-2 variants. Findings and limits, study-wide: Reports say spike-specific CD8+ and CD4+ T cell responses covered substantial breadth after vaccination.

With respect to this clone: What it binds is not known.

Trimming shortened V by 4 bases and J by 4 bases, and 19 bases separated the two germline ends. The CDR3 has 17 residues. Germline-derived CDR1 and CDR2 are KGHDR and SFDVKD. This table comes from immunoSEQ multiplex PCR, and its TCRdb copy is limited to in-frame clones, with some not included. In the table there are roughly 40,000 clones, 65% to 90% of which are singletons. This chain joins TRBV24-1 and TRBJ1-5; D uncertain. This material consisted of peripheral blood, taken after recovery from COVID-19. The receptor's source is a human donor who had recovered from COVID-19. The CDR3 sequence is CATSDPGRGGWNQPQHF. DNA of the CDR3: TGTGCCACCAGTGACCCCGGACGGGGAGGCTGGAATCAGCCCCAGCATTTT.